This T cell receptor (beta chain) originates from a study of shared clonotypes between healthy human individuals. Germline V gives CDR1 MDHEN, CDR2 SYDVKM. V was clipped by 3 bases and J by 0 bases, with 12 bases between them. The CDR3 sequence is 15 residues long. It was about 190 ng DNA, 25,000 to 35,000 T cell genomes, that sorted-subset replicate PCRs used. Original handling: There were no quality scores in the junction-only immunoSEQ sequences, so filtering differed. Here immunoSEQ multiplex PCR was the method, and the copy in TCRdb shows in-frame clones only, minus some. The V and J calls and clone size come from that table; D and trimming were worked out from the DNA. The data hold over 1.5 million clones, with 95% to 99% observed a single time. Study-wide points: Clonotypes which were not shared had lower generation probabilities than clonotypes that all four donors shared.

Researchers partitioned CD4+ cells into CD45RA+ naive and CD45RA-negative memory subsets. With respect to this clone: The antigen is not known.

J is TRBJ2-7 and V is TRBV28; D is unclear. Specimen: naive CD4+ T cells sorted from blood. Described subset: CD45RA+ positively selected. The origin of this receptor is a man under 40 in good health. The CDR3 DNA sequence: TGTGCCAGCAGTTTTCCGAGAGTGAACTCCTACGAGCAGTACTTC. Encoded protein: CASSFPRVNSYEQYF.